This T cell receptor beta chain was retrieved from a study of control samples from healthy donors and cancer patients (dated by TCRdb to 2020 to 2021). The library was prepared using the immunoSEQ multiplex PCR assay. The source is immuneACCESS, and TCRdb retained only in-frame sequences with V and J called. Part of the clones is not carried over; for the studies checked, unresolved V genes explain less than half of this, and the remainder is unexplained. This sample comprises roughly 120,000 clones, roughly 90% of them detected only once. Roughly 43% of the sample is held by the ten biggest clonotypes. CDR1 and CDR2, looked up from the germline V gene, are SGHAT and FQNNGV. The CDR3 runs 13 residues from the cysteine to the phenylalanine. Only the CDR3 DNA stays, 39 bases, in frame from base 1. V drops 5 bases and J drops 0 bases, leaving 7 bases in between. Concerning this clone itself: What antigen it recognizes has not been identified. Base qualities are not recorded, but no much larger clone differs from it by a single base.

The sample was blood. The chain links TRBV11-2 with TRBJ1-1; the D gene lacks a confident call. The clonotype originates from a man aged 45-60 years in good health. The CDR3 sequence is CASSGQVNTEAFF. Read as DNA, the sequence is TGTGCCAGCAGCGGGCAAGTGAACACTGAAGCTTTCTTT. With the portions outside the CDR3 filled from the reference TRBV11-2 and TRBJ1-1 genes, the complete variable region becomes EAGVAQSPRYKIIEKRQSVAFWCNPISGHATLYWYQQILGQGPKLLIQFQNNGVVDDSQLPKDRFSAERLKGVDSTLKIQPAKLEDSAVYLCASSGQVNTEAFFGQGTRLTVV.